This TCR beta chain was sequenced in a study of shared clonotypes between healthy human individuals. Study details: Plates per donor: three CD4 naive, three CD4 memory, two CD8 naive, one CD8 memory.

Points on this clone: Its matching antigen is unknown.

The J segment lost 7 bases and the V segment lost 0 bases, leaving 7 bases of the junction unmatched. Germline CDR1 and CDR2: ENHRY and SYGVKD. This CDR3 contains 15 residues. Method: immunoSEQ multiplex PCR; TCRdb's copy keeps in-frame clones and lacks some. The table lists approximately 2.5 million clones, 93% of them singletons. Whole-study results and caveats: The study found about 4.6% of naive CD4 clonotypes shared across four donors. Clonotypes not shared had lower generation probabilities than those common to all four donors. Naive subsets tended to show greater estimated richness than memory subsets.

The receptor's source is a man in his late teens or twenties in good health. Some clones in this sample may be carry-over from other donors' samples. The sample was naive CD4+ T cells from PBMCs. Documented subset: CD45RA+ positively selected. V usage is TRBV10-3 and J usage is TRBJ2-7; 9 nucleotides line up with TRBD1. This CDR3 is CAISESPGQGQEQYF. CDR3 nucleotide sequence: TGTGCCATCAGTGAGTCACCGGGACAGGGTCAAGAGCAGTACTTC.